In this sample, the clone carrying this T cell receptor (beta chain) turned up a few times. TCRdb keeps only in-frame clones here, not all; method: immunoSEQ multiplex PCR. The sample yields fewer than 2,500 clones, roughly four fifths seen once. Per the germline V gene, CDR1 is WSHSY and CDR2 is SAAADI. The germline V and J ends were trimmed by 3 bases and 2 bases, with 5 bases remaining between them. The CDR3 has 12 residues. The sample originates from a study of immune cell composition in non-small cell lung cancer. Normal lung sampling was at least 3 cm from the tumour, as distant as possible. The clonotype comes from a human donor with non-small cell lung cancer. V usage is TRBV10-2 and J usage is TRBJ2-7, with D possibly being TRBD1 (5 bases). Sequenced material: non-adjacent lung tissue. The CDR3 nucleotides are TGCGCCAGCAGTGACAGGGCCTACGAGCAGTACTTC. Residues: CASSDRAYEQYF.